This T cell receptor (beta chain) emerged from a study of control samples from healthy donors and cancer patients. This CDR3 is built from 14 residues. The germline CDR1 and CDR2 sequences are GTSNPN and SVGIG (reference sequence). J lost 11 bases, V lost 3 bases, and 9 bases had no gene match. Only in-frame clones appear in the TCRdb table, and some are missing; sequencing was by immunoSEQ multiplex PCR. The table records under 40,000 clones, 65% to 85% of them present only once. The TCR comes from a woman aged 60-70 years with lung cancer. This chain joins TRBV30 and TRBJ2-1; 11 nucleotides agree with TRBD2. The sample consisted of PBMCs. CDR3 DNA sequence: TGTGCCTGGAGCGAGGGGACTAGCGGAAGCCAGCAGTTCTTC. It is translated as CAWSEGTSGSQQFF. Filled out from reference TRBV30 and TRBJ2-1, the complete variable domain reads SQTIHQWPATLVQPVGSPLSLECTVEGTSNPNLYWYRQAAGRGLQLLFYSVGIGQISSEVPQNLSASRPQDRQFILSSKKLLLSDSGFYLCAWSEGTSGSQQFFGPGTRLTVL.